These T cell receptor beta chains were read from a single sample in a study of blood T cells in healthy people across ages. TCRdb passed the 5' RACE reads through MiXCR, listing each CDR3 protein once. The data hold 700,000 or so distinct CDR3 sequences, with about a fifth observed a single time. Sequencing was done on a sample of blood. Source of these receptors: an older man in good health. Each CDR3 is given without its conserved first and last residue.

V	J	CDR3
TRBV5-1	TRBJ2-7	ASTAGTALSYEQY
TRBV10-2	TRBJ2-2	ASSDRGLNTGELF
TRBV5-1	TRBJ2-5	ASSLGTREATQY
TRBV3-1	TRBJ2-5	ASSQELSSYQETQY
TRBV11-2	TRBJ1-1	ASSLVGTGGAF
TRBV10-2	TRBJ2-2	ASSESWRAGNTGELF
TRBV5-5	TRBJ1-2	ASSLAFIDGYT
TRBV20-1	TRBJ2-1	SAPGPTGDNNEQF
TRBV20-1	TRBJ1-2	SATTGTYGYT
TRBV7-9	TRBJ1-5	ASSSQGTDQPQH
TRBV7-9	TRBJ1-1	ASIQEQVNTEAF
TRBV7-9	TRBJ1-2	ASSLSVTFGTGAEGYT
TRBV20-1	TRBJ1-1	SARDNSIYAEAF
TRBV29-1	TRBJ2-5	STRQIIQETQY
TRBV5-1	TRBJ2-1	ASSLLVGGRNNEQF
TRBV19	TRBJ2-3	ASSMGSTDTQY
TRBV20-1	TRBJ2-1	SARAGKTYNEQF
TRBV18	TRBJ1-1	ASLPGGTTEAF
TRBV5-1	TRBJ2-3	ASTPHRDRTDTQY
TRBV6-5	TRBJ2-7	ASSRDTSYEQY
TRBV6-1	TRBJ1-5	ASRRDLVEPQH
TRBV3-1	TRBJ1-1	ASRPKQGSASEAF
TRBV7-9	TRBJ2-3	ASSFEDRYNEAF
TRBV12-3/TRBV12-4	TRBJ2-5	ASSLDRGFGTQY
TRBV10-2	TRBJ2-3	ASSDRLAGGIDTQY
TRBV3-1	NA	ASSQVVSSYEQY
TRBV7-2	TRBJ2-1	ASSLGTAGANEQF
TRBV20-1	TRBJ1-5	SLSRGVNQPQH
TRBV12-3/TRBV12-4	TRBJ2-3	ASSPSLFPGLATDTQY
TRBV10-3	TRBJ2-3	AISESDLSTGTQY
TRBV6-5	TRBJ1-2	ANSYSGQGGYGYT